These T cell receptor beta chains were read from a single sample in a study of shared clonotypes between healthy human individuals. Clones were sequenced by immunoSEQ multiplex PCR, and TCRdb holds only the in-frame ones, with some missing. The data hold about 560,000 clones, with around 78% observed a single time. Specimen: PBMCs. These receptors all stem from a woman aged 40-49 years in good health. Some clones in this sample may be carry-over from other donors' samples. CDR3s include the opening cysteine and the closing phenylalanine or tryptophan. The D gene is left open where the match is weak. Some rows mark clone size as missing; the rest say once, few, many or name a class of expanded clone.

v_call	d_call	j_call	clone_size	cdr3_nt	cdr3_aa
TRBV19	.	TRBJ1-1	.	TGTGCCAGTATAGGGGGGGTGGCAGGCACTGAAGCTTTCTTT	CASIGGVAGTEAFF
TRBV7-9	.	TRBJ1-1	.	TGTGCCAGCAGCTCCACGACCCGAACGACTGAAGCTTTCTTT	CASSSTTRTTEAFF
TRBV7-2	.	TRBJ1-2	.	TGTGCCAGCAGCTTAGTAGGGGGGGCGGCAAGCTATGGCTACACCTTC	CASSLVGGAASYGYTF
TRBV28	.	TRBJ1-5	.	TGTGCCAGCAGTTTGTACATTAGCAATCAGCCCCAGCATTTT	CASSLYISNQPQHF
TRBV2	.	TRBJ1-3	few	TGTGCCAGCAGACCGGGTCTCACCGCTGGAAACACCATATATTTT	CASRPGLTAGNTIYF
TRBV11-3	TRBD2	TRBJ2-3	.	TGTGCCAGCAGCCTGACTAGCCCAGATACGCAGTATTTT	CASSLTSPDTQYF
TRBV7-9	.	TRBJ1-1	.	TGTGCCAGCTCCCTACGCCCGGTTGAAGCTTTCTTT	CASSLRPVEAFF
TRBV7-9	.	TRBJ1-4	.	TGTGCCAGCAGCGACGGGACTTCTGCTGAAAAACTGTTTTTT	CASSDGTSAEKLFF
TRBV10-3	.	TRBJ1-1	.	TGTGCCATCAGTGTGGGAGGGAACACTGAAGCTTTCTTT	CAISVGGNTEAFF
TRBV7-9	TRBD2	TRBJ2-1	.	TGTGCCAGCAGCCAAGAGTTTAGCGGGTCCTACAATGAGCAGTTCTTC	CASSQEFSGSYNEQFF
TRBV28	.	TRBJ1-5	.	TGTGCCAGCAGTTTGGGTAGGGGGAGTCAGCCCCAGCATTTT	CASSLGRGSQPQHF
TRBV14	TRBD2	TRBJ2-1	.	TGTGCCAGCAGCCAAGGTAGCGGGAGGGCCCGTGAGCAGTTCTTC	CASSQGSGRAREQFF
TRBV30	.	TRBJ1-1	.	TGTGCCTGGGTTAGGGGAGCGCCCATGAACACTGAAGCTTTCTTT	CAWVRGAPMNTEAFF
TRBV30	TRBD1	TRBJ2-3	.	TGTGCCTGGCATATCTCCATGGGAACAGGGGAGTTTACGCAGTATTTT	CAWHISMGTGEFTQYF
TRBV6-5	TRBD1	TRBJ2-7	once	TGTGCCAGCAGAGAGGGGACAGGGGCCTACGAGCAGTACTTC	CASREGTGAYEQYF
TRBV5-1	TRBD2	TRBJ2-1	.	TGCGCCAGCAGCTTGAGGACTAGCGGGAGTGGCAGTGAGCAGTTCTTC	CASSLRTSGSGSEQFF
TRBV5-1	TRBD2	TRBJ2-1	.	TGCGCCAGCAGCTTGGTTCCGGGAGGACTTTCGAATGAGCAGTTCTTC	CASSLVPGGLSNEQFF
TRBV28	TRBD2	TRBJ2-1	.	TGTGCCAGCAAACCGGGAGGGAGTTACAATGAGCAGTTCTTC	CASKPGGSYNEQFF
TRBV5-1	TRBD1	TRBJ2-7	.	TGCGCCAGCAGGGGGACAGGGGGTCCCGACGAGCAGTACTTC	CASRGTGGPDEQYF
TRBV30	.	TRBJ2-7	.	TGTGCCTGGAGTTTCTCTTCCTACGAGCAGTACTTC	CAWSFSSYEQYF
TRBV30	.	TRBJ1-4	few	TGTGCCTGGAGTGTAGGGGGGGCTAGTGAAAAACTGTTTTTT	CAWSVGGASEKLFF